This is a list of T cell receptor beta chains from one sample in a study of cytomegalovirus exposure and HLA in healthy donors. Profiling relied on immunoSEQ multiplex PCR, and the TCRdb table lists in-frame clones only, not all of them. The table includes fewer than 200,000 clones, roughly nine tenths detected once. Sequenced input: PBMCs. Source of these receptors: a man aged 25 to 40 in good health and CMV-seropositive. CDR3s include the opening cysteine and the closing phenylalanine or tryptophan. A D gene is named only where the DNA matches it firmly. Clone size is shown for a subset of rows, as once, few, many or a class of expanded clone.

TRBV7-2	.	.	TRBJ2-7	TGTGCCAGCAGCAACGTCTATGGGCAGTACTTC	CASSNVYGQYF
TRBV4-3	.	.	TRBJ1-6	TGCGCCAGCAGCCAAGGAACAGGCTCCTATAATTCACCCCTCCACTTT	CASSQGTGSYNSPLHF
TRBV19	.	.	TRBJ2-3	TGTGCCAGCCTACCAAGCGGGAGCACAGATACGCAGTATTTT	CASLPSGSTDTQYF
TRBV25-1	.	.	TRBJ2-7	TGTGCCAGCAATGACGGATACGAGCAGTACTTC	CASNDGYEQYF
TRBV7-9	.	.	TRBJ2-7	TGTGCCAGCAGCTTGACGCGGGTGAGTTACGAGCAGTACTTC	CASSLTRVSYEQYF
TRBV2	TRBD1	.	TRBJ1-2	TGTGCCAGCAGCCTCAGGACAGGGAACGGCTACACCTTC	CASSLRTGNGYTF
TRBV5-1	.	.	TRBJ2-7	TGCGCCAGCAGCCTAGACGTCAGTTCAACCTACGAGCAGTACTTC	CASSLDVSSTYEQYF
TRBV6-5	.	.	TRBJ2-3	TGTGCCAGCAGTTACTCTAGATTCGATACGCAGTATTTT	CASSYSRFDTQYF
TRBV6-1	TRBD1	.	TRBJ2-7	TGTGCCACCAAGGGGGATGCAGGGGGCTCCTACGAGCAGTACTTC	CATKGDAGGSYEQYF
TRBV2	.	.	TRBJ1-4	TGTGCCAGCGACAGTCTTAATGAAAAACTGTTTTTT	CASDSLNEKLFF
TRBV19	TRBD2	.	TRBJ2-7	TGTGCCAGTAGTACGAGCGGGAGTAAGGACGAGCAGTACTTC	CASSTSGSKDEQYF
TRBV11-3	.	.	TRBJ2-1	TGTGCCAGCGCTGTAGGGGGTCAAAAAGGCAATGAGCAGTTCTTC	CASAVGGQKGNEQFF
TRBV20-1	.	.	TRBJ1-6	TGCAGTGTAAATAACAGAGGACTCCACTTT	CSVNNRGLHF
TRBV5-6	.	.	TRBJ2-2	TGTGCCAGCAGCTTGGTCCAACTCCCCGCCGCGGGGGAGCTGTTTTTT	CASSLVQLPAAGELFF
TRBV18	TRBD1	.	TRBJ2-7	TGTGCCAGCTCACCCCCGGGACAGTTTAGTGAGCAGTACTTC	CASSPPGQFSEQYF
TRBV12-5	.	once	TRBJ2-2	TGTGCTAGTGGTCTCGGGACCGGGGAGCTGTTTTTT	CASGLGTGELFF
TRBV2	.	.	TRBJ2-7	TGTGCCAGCAGTGTCACCGAGACCGTTCTCGGGTATTGGTACTTC	CASSVTETVLGYWYF
TRBV7-9	.	.	TRBJ2-5	TGTGCCAGCAGCCTGGACAGACAAGAGACCCAGTACTTC	CASSLDRQETQYF
TRBV13	TRBD1	.	TRBJ2-7	TGTGCCAGCAGCCCGGGACAGGGGGCCTACGAGCAGTACTTC	CASSPGQGAYEQYF
TRBV7-9	.	.	TRBJ1-5	TGTGCCAGCAGCTTAGGAGGGACCCATCAGCCCCAGCATTTT	CASSLGGTHQPQHF
TRBV5-1	TRBD1	.	TRBJ1-1	TGCGCCAGCAGCTTGGCCTGGGACAGTATGAACACTGAAGCTTTCTTT	CASSLAWDSMNTEAFF
TRBV4-2	.	once	TRBJ2-2	TGTGCCAGCAGCCAATCCATCGGGGAGCTGTTTTTT	CASSQSIGELFF
TRBV2	TRBD2	.	TRBJ2-3	TGTGCCAGCAGAGCTACGGGAGGGCTGAGCACAGATACGCAGTATTTT	CASRATGGLSTDTQYF
TRBV18	TRBD1	.	TRBJ2-7	TGTGCCAGCTCACCGGGACAGGGGGCGCTTTTTTACGAGCAGTACTTC	CASSPGQGALFYEQYF
TRBV11-2	.	once	TRBJ1-1	TGTGCCACCGGCGGGGGCCCGAACACTGAAGCTTTCTTT	CATGGGPNTEAFF
TRBV5-1	.	once	TRBJ2-7	TGCGCCAGCAGCCCGGACTCTAGCGCAGGGTTCGACGAGCAGTACTTC	CASSPDSSAGFDEQYF
TRBV6-6	.	.	TRBJ2-5	TGTGCCAGCAGTTACTCTCTTGAGGTGCGGTACTTC	CASSYSLEVRYF
TRBV11-1	.	.	TRBJ1-1	TGTGCCAGCAGCCACATAACGGGCAGGTCGAACACTGAAGCTTTCTTT	CASSHITGRSNTEAFF
TRBV29-1	TRBD1	.	TRBJ2-7	TGCAGCGTGACAGGGGGTAGCAGATACGAGCAGTACTTC	CSVTGGSRYEQYF
TRBV11-2	TRBD1	.	TRBJ2-7	TGTGCCAGCAGCTTTGGACAGGCGCTATCGGGGCAGTACTTC	CASSFGQALSGQYF
TRBV7-9	.	.	TRBJ2-1	TGTGCCAGCAGCTTAGACCCAGGCACTGAGCAGTTCTTC	CASSLDPGTEQFF
TRBV11-3	TRBD1	.	TRBJ2-1	TGTGCCAGCAGCTTAGGACAGGGGCGTGATGAGCAGTTCTTC	CASSLGQGRDEQFF
TRBV5-5	.	few	TRBJ2-3	TGTGCCAGCAGCTTGCGAGACGGAGGCACAGATACGCAGTATTTT	CASSLRDGGTDTQYF
TRBV7-6	.	.	TRBJ2-5	TGTGCCAGCAGCCCGGGGACACCAAGTGGAGAGACCCAGTACTTC	CASSPGTPSGETQYF
TRBV7-9	TRBD2	.	TRBJ2-5	TGTGCCAGCAGCTCCGGGACTAGCGGAGAGACCCAGTACTTC	CASSSGTSGETQYF
TRBV23-1	TRBD1	.	TRBJ2-7	TGCGCCAGCAGTCAATGCTCGACAGGGGACTACGAGCAGTACTTC	CASSQCSTGDYEQYF